The 13 T cell receptor beta chains in this list originate from one sample, sequenced in a study of early stage breast cancer tumors. This table comes from immunoSEQ multiplex PCR, and its TCRdb copy is limited to in-frame clones, with some not included. Among about 36,000 clones listed, 65% to 75% were seen once. Sequenced: blood. The receptors derive from a person aged 55 to 75 with breast cancer.

V usage is TRBV5-6 and J usage is TRBJ1-2; the D gene is possibly TRBD1 (6 bases). CDR3 size: 16 residues. The ends were cut back, 0 bases at V and 3 bases at J, with 15 bases in the middle. Germline CDR1 is SGHDT and CDR2 is YYEEEE. CDR3 DNA sequence: TGTGCCAGCAGCTTGGATCCGGGGGGCGACGACTATGGCTACACCTTC. Translating it yields CASSLDPGGDDYGYTF. Complete variable domain (other parts from reference TRBV5-6 and TRBJ1-2): DAGVTQSPTHLIKTRGQQVTLRCSPKSGHDTVSWYQQALGQGPQFIFQYYEEEERQRGNFPDRFSGHQFPNYSSELNVNALLLGDSALYLCASSLDPGGDDYGYTFGSGTRLTVV.

The V call is TRBV6-6, the J call TRBJ1-2, with a tentative D call TRBD1 (6 bases). CDR1 is MNHNY, CDR2 SVGAGI, per germline (reference sequence). The CDR3 runs 16 residues. V lost 7 bases and J lost 4, with 22 bases in between. The CDR3 loop is CASTPLTGMRIYGYTF. CDR3 DNA sequence: TGTGCCAGCACCCCTCTTACAGGGATGAGAATCTATGGCTACACCTTC.

The CDR3 nucleotides read TGTGCCAGCAGGACAGGGTTCCACGAGCAGTACTTC. Translated: CASRTGFHEQYF. This rearrangement joins TRBV2 to TRBJ2-7; 7 positions match TRBD1. Per the germline V gene, CDR1 is SNHLY and CDR2 is FYNNEI. The trim removed 6 bases at V and 5 bases at J, leaving 4 bases unmatched. The CDR3 has 12 residues.

The J gene is TRBJ1-1, the V gene TRBV6-6; 7 bases are a match to TRBD1. CDR3 size: 12 residues. V shed 4 bases, J shed 11 bases, and the junction held 7 bases outside the gene matches. CDR1 and CDR2 (germline): MNHNY, SVGAGI (reference sequence). This chain's CDR3 is CASSFPDRDAFF. In DNA, the CDR3 is TGTGCCAGCAGTTTCCCCGACAGGGACGCTTTCTTT.

This rearrangement joins TRBV5-1 to TRBJ1-1; weak D call: TRBD1 (5 bases). The V and J ends lost 2 bases and 3 bases respectively, with 14 bases between them. Germline CDR1 SGHRS, CDR2 YFSETQ. This CDR3 spans 15 amino acids. The DNA of the CDR3 is TGCGCCAGCAGCTTTGGAGGGACGTGGGACACTGAAGCTTTCTTT. Its protein is CASSFGGTWDTEAFF.

CDR3: CASSLSKRNEQFF. In DNA, the CDR3 is TGTGCCAGCAGTTTATCAAAGAGAAATGAGCAGTTCTTC. The rearrangement uses TRBV28 and TRBJ2-1; D unresolved. The CDR3 runs 13 residues. The germline CDR1 and CDR2 sequences are MDHEN and SYDVKM. Between the trimmed V and J ends, which lost 1 base and 7 bases, there was a span of 8 bases.

The gene calls are TRBV27 and TRBJ2-1, with 12 positions matching TRBD2. CDR3 length: 15 residues. From germline, CDR1 is MNHEY and CDR2 SMNVEV (reference sequence). Losses at the gene ends were 5 bases for V and 5 bases for J; bases not matched to a gene: 4. The CDR3 loop is CASSPRLAGDNEQFF. The CDR3 nucleotides read TGTGCCAGCAGTCCCCGACTAGCGGGGGACAATGAGCAGTTCTTC.

The chain is built from TRBV7-9 and TRBJ1-1, with D perhaps TRBD1 (6 bases). The germline V and J ends were trimmed by 6 bases and 1 base, with 12 bases remaining between them. This CDR3 has 14 amino acids. Per the germline V gene, CDR1 is SEHNR and CDR2 is FQNEAQ (reference sequence). CDR3 region: CASRSGQRNTEAFF. For the CDR3, the DNA is TGTGCCAGCAGGTCCGGACAGCGGAACACTGAAGCTTTCTTT. Looking up the rest from reference TRBV7-9 and TRBJ1-1 gives the full variable domain: DTGVSQNPRHKITKRGQNVTFRCDPISEHNRLYWYRQTLGQGPEFLTYFQNEAQLEKSRLLSDRFSAERPKGSFSTLEIQRTEQGDSAMYLCASRSGQRNTEAFFGQGTRLTVV.

This clone occurred once. The rearrangement links TRBV5-1 to TRBJ1-1, with D possibly matching TRBD1 (6 bases). CDR1 and CDR2 from the germline V gene are SGHRS and YFSETQ. Trimming pared 1 base from V and 7 bases from J, leaving 11 bases between. The CDR3 contains 13 residues. The DNA of the CDR3 is TGCGCCAGCAGCTTGAGGGGGGGCCTTGAAGCTTTCTTT. Amino acids: CASSLRGGLEAFF.

The CDR3 DNA sequence: TGTGCCAGTAGCCAGGACAGGGACACTGAAGCTTTCTTT. It translates to CASSQDRDTEAFF. V is TRBV19 and J is TRBJ1-1; 8 nucleotides line up with TRBD1. The CDR3 contains 13 residues. V lost 6 bases, J lost 3 bases, and 3 bases stayed unmatched. In germline, CDR1 is LNHDA, CDR2 SQIVND (reference sequence).

The chain combines TRBV7-8 with TRBJ1-5; TRBD1 is a possible D gene (5 bases). The CDR3 has 15 residues. V dropped 8 bases and J dropped 0 bases, with 14 bases sitting between them. Germline assignment: CDR1 SGHVS and CDR2 FQNEAQ. The CDR3 coding sequence is TGTGCCAGCCAGGGCTGGGGGAGTAGCAATCAGCCCCAGCATTTT. It encodes CASQGWGSSNQPQHF.

The sample holds a few counts of this clone. This chain links TRBV25-1 with TRBJ2-2; a weak D match, TRBD2 (5 bases). V lost 6 bases to trimming and J lost 13 bases, with 12 bases between them. CDR1 and CDR2 (germline): MGHDK, SYGVNS. The CDR3 is 11 amino acids. Here the CDR3 reads CASSSSRGLFF. CDR3 in DNA: TGTGCCAGCAGCTCTAGCCGGGGGCTGTTTTTT. Combining the CDR3 with reference TRBV25-1 and TRBJ2-2 gives the whole variable domain EADIYQTPRYLVIGTGKKITLECSQTMGHDKMYWYQQDPGMELHLIHYSYGVNSTEKGDLSSESTVSRIRTEHFPLTLESARPSHTSQYLCASSSSRGLFFGEGSRLTVL.

The genes are TRBV6-6 and TRBJ1-3; D remains unclear. CDR3 length equals 13 residues. Germline V CDR1 and CDR2: MNHNY, SVGAGI (reference sequence). The V end was cut by 9 bases, the J end by 5 bases, with 14 bases between. CDR3 in amino acids: CASNYDGRNTIYF. The CDR3 DNA reads as TGTGCCAGTAATTACGACGGGAGAAACACCATATATTTT.